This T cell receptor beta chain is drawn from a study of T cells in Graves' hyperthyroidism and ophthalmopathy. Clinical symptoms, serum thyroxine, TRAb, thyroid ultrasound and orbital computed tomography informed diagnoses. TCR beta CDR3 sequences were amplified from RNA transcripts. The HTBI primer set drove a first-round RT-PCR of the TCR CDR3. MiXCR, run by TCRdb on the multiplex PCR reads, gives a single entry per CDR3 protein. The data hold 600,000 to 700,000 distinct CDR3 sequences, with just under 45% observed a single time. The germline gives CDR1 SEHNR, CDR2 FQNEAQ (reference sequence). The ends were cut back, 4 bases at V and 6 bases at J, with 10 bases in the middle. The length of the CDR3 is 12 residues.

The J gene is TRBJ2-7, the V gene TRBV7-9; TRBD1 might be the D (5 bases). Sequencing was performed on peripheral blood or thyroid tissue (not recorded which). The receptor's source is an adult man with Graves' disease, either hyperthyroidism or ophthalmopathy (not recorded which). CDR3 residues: CASSSRVGEQYF. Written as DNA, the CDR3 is TGTGCCAGCAGCTCCAGGGTCGGCGAGCAGTACTTC.